This TCR beta chain was obtained from a study of T cells in localized non-small cell lung cancer. Study-level points and caveats: The highest T cell clonality was in uninvolved adjacent lung, above tumor. Greater T cell density in blood accompanied longer overall survival. Turning up in adjacent lung were a median around 60 of the top 100 tumor clones. Because sequencing included only one region (of the tumor), heterogeneity remains possible.

Trimming pared 4 bases from V and 3 bases from J, leaving 10 bases between. Germline lookup yields CDR1 MDHEN and CDR2 SYDVKM. The CDR3 length is 14 residues. Generated by immunoSEQ multiplex PCR, the TCRdb table keeps only in-frame clones and is missing some. The table shows around 43,000 clones, with more than 75% occurring only once. As for this clone: The target antigen is unknown.

V gene TRBV28 combines with J gene TRBJ1-3; a weak D match, TRBD1 (5 bases). The sequences come from peripheral blood, collected before any cancer treatment. This receptor was identified in a man between 18 and 55 years old with stage I lung adenocarcinoma. The CDR3 DNA reads as TGTGCCAGCAGTTGGGGAGGGGATGGAAACACCATATATTTT. This encodes CASSWGGDGNTIYF.